One sample yielded the 22 T cell receptor beta chains listed below, sequenced in a study of blood T cells in healthy people across ages. Primed by a sample-barcoded 5' primer and a J-beta primer mix, a second PCR proceeded for about 7 to 12 cycles. TCRdb used MiXCR to reprocess the 5' RACE reads, holding one entry per CDR3 protein. The sample records around 1,500,000 distinct CDR3 sequences, roughly 40% being singletons. Sequencing was carried out using blood. The origin of the receptors is a woman aged 18-29 years in good health.

The chain is built from TRBV7-2 and TRBJ2-7, with 10 bases that match TRBD2. The V gene end was trimmed by 5 bases and the J gene end by 1 base; junction bases not matched to a gene: 8. The V gene's germline CDR1 is SGHTA and CDR2 FQGNSA. The CDR3 runs 16 residues. CDR3 DNA sequence: TGTGCCAGCAGCCGACGGACTAGCGGTTTTTCCTACGAGCAGTACTTC. Amino acids: CASSRRTSGFSYEQYF.

The chain has TRBV20-1 and TRBJ2-7; 7 bases align to TRBD2. Germline CDR1 reads DFQATT; CDR2 reads SNEGSKA (reference sequence). Trimming at V came to 1 base and at J to 2 bases, leaving 5 bases not matched to a gene. This CDR3 has 14 residues. In DNA, the CDR3 is TGCAGTGCTAGAGTGGGCGGGAGCGCCTACGAGCAGTACTTC. It translates to CSARVGGSAYEQYF.

V gene TRBV2 combines with J gene TRBJ2-1, with 12 nucleotides matching TRBD2. This CDR3 is 16 amino acids long. Trimming cost V 6 bases and J 6 bases; bases outside gene matches: 9. Germline V gene sequence: CDR1 SNHLY, CDR2 FYNNEI. The CDR3 DNA is TGTGCCAGCAGCAAGGAATCTAGCGGGAGGGCCAATGAGCAGTTCTTC. As protein: CASSKESSGRANEQFF.

This clonotype occurred a few times. In DNA form, the CDR3 reads TGCGCCAGCAGCTTGGATTTCAGGGGGGATGAAAAACTGTTTTTT. Its translation is CASSLDFRGDEKLFF. The V gene is TRBV5-1, the J gene TRBJ1-4; 7 bases match TRBD1. The CDR3 runs to 15 residues. Germline CDR1 and CDR2: SGHRS and YFSETQ. Trimming removed 0 bases from V and 6 bases from J; junction bases left unmatched: 5.

This clonotype was counted a single time. J is TRBJ2-7 and V is TRBV10-2; no clear D gene. The CDR3 has 12 amino acids. Looked up from germline, CDR1 is WSHSY and CDR2 is SAAADI. Trimming removed 4 bases from V and 2 bases from J, with 6 bases in between. This CDR3 is CASSGWTYEQYF. For the CDR3, the DNA is TGCGCCAGCAGTGGTTGGACCTACGAGCAGTACTTC.

The chain links TRBV12-3 or TRBV12-4 to TRBJ2-1; the match to TRBD2 covers 13 bases. Losses at the gene ends were 6 bases for V and 10 bases for J; bases not matched to a gene: 6. CDR3 length equals 14 residues. For the CDR3, the DNA is TGTGCCAGCAGCTTGACTAGCGGGGGGAAGGAGCAGTTCTTC. As protein: CASSLTSGGKEQFF.

In its sample, this clonotype was seen many times. This CDR3 reads CASSLASSGYEQYF. The CDR3 DNA is TGTGCCAGCAGCTTAGCCTCTAGCGGCTACGAGCAGTACTTC. V usage is TRBV11-2 and J usage is TRBJ2-7; 7 bases map to TRBD2. This CDR3 contains 14 residues. V was pared by 1 base and J by 3 bases, with 3 bases of the junction left unmatched. CDR1 and CDR2 (germline): SGHAT, FQNNGV.

The rearrangement uses TRBV4-2 and TRBJ2-3; 14 positions agree with TRBD2. This CDR3 spans 16 amino acids. Germline loops: CDR1 LGHNA, CDR2 YNFKEQ. The V segment lost 6 bases and the J segment 12 bases; nucleotides outside the gene matches: 14. CDR3 bases: TGTGCCAGCAGTCCTGGGACTAGCGGGAGACTAGATGCACAGTATTTT. Amino acid sequence: CASSPGTSGRLDAQYF.

The chain combines TRBV2 with TRBJ2-2, with D hard to call. Between the trimmed V and J ends, which lost 6 bases and 0 bases, there was a span of 8 bases. The CDR3 spans 14 residues. Germline-derived CDR1 and CDR2 are SNHLY and FYNNEI. DNA of the CDR3: TGTGCCAGCAGGGCAGAAACGAACACCGGGGAGCTGTTTTTT. Protein: CASRAETNTGELFF.

This clonotype was counted once. At one end the junction does not follow the germline gene, possibly because of a read error. J is TRBJ2-1 and V is TRBV6-2 or TRBV6-3; D remains unclear. Germline V CDR1 and CDR2: MNHEY, SVGEGT. The CDR3 loop spans 12 amino acids. The CDR3 here is CASSLSYNEKFF. DNA for the CDR3: TGTGCCAGCTCGTTATCCTACAATGAGAAGTTCTTC.

This clonotype was detected only once. The V call is TRBV9, the J call TRBJ2-1, with 7 positions matching TRBD2. Per the germline V gene, CDR1 is SGDLS and CDR2 is YYNGEE. Losses at the gene ends were 0 bases for V and 4 bases for J; bases not matched to a gene: 7. The CDR3 has 16 residues. The CDR3 protein is CASSVGMGGNYNEQFF. CDR3 in DNA: TGTGCCAGCAGCGTAGGGATGGGGGGGAATTACAATGAGCAGTTCTTC.

The chain carries TRBV12-3 or TRBV12-4 and TRBJ2-4; possibly TRBD2 for D (5 bases). CDR3 length: 14 amino acids. The V end was cut by 5 bases, the J end by 4 bases, with 12 bases between. The CDR3 DNA reads TGTGCCAGCAGTGTGGCCGGGGAAAAAAACATTCAGTACTTC. It codes for CASSVAGEKNIQYF.

The chain carries TRBV12-3 or TRBV12-4 and TRBJ1-1, with 8 bases lining up with TRBD1. The V gene end was trimmed by 7 bases and the J gene end by 3 bases; junction bases not matched to a gene: 10. This CDR3 has 15 amino acids. CDR3 residues: CASTYGTGGHTEAFF. CDR3 nucleotide sequence: TGTGCCAGCACCTACGGGACAGGAGGTCACACTGAAGCTTTCTTT.

At least ten counts were recorded for this clonotype. CDR3 amino acids: CASSEGRSTYEQYF. In nucleotides, the CDR3 is TGTGCCAGCAGCGAAGGTAGGAGTACCTACGAGCAGTACTTC. This chain links TRBV7-2 with TRBJ2-7; D unresolved. The CDR3 spans 14 residues. Germline-derived CDR1 and CDR2 are SGHTA and FQGNSA. Trimming pared 5 bases from V and 2 bases from J, leaving 13 bases between. The variable domain in full, completed from reference TRBV7-2 and TRBJ2-7, reads GAGVSQSPSNKVTEKGKDVELRCDPISGHTALYWYRQSLGQGLEFLIYFQGNSAPDKSGLPSDRFSAERTGGSVSTLTIQRTQQEDSAVYLCASSEGRSTYEQYFGPGTRLTVT.

The chain joins TRBV12-3 or TRBV12-4 to TRBJ2-2, with 12 bases aligning to TRBD2. Unmatched junction bases numbered 9, after V lost 3 bases and J lost 7 bases. The CDR3 length is 17 residues. The CDR3 region has the DNA TGTGCCAGCAGTTTTCTGGCTAGCGGGGGGGCCAACGGGGAGCTGTTTTTT. This encodes CASSFLASGGANGELFF.

This clonotype was observed a few times. The CDR3 region has the DNA TGTGCCAGCAGCTTAGTAGGCGGGGGACTAGCCAATGAGCAGTTCTTC. It is translated as CASSLVGGGLANEQFF. The V gene is TRBV7-9, the J gene TRBJ2-1, with 9 bases lining up with TRBD2. Germline-derived CDR1 and CDR2 are SEHNR and FQNEAQ (reference sequence). The CDR3 contains 16 residues. With 1 base clipped from V and 6 bases from J, the junction kept 7 bases outside the gene matches.

V gene TRBV5-1 combines with J gene TRBJ2-7; 8 nucleotides match TRBD1. J lost 6 bases, V lost 4 bases, and 12 bases had no gene match. The CDR3 is made up of 15 amino acids. The V gene's germline CDR1 is SGHRS and CDR2 YFSETQ. CDR3 DNA: TGCGCCAGCAGCGGGGTACCGGGACAGGTTACCGAGCAGTACTTC. This codes for CASSGVPGQVTEQYF.

The chain has TRBV10-3 and TRBJ1-5; TRBD1 might be the D (5 bases). Germline CDR1 and CDR2: ENHRY and SYGVKD. The CDR3 runs 13 residues. Trimming took off 11 bases at V and 7 bases at J, with 18 bases between the two ends. This CDR3 reads CAHHAGQGQPQHF. As DNA, the CDR3 is TGTGCCCATCACGCGGGGCAGGGACAGCCCCAGCATTTT.

The V gene is TRBV7-6, the J gene TRBJ1-1; D remains ambiguous. V lost 4 bases and J 0 bases, leaving 6 bases between the germline ends. CDR3 length: 13 residues. Germline-derived CDR1 and CDR2 are SGHVS and FNYEAQ. CDR3 in amino acids: CASSSFMNTEAFF. The CDR3 bases are TGTGCCAGCAGCTCCTTTATGAACACTGAAGCTTTCTTT.

V usage is TRBV2 and J usage is TRBJ2-5, with 9 bases aligning to TRBD2. Unmatched junction bases numbered 4, after V lost 7 bases and J lost 1 base. Germline V gene lookup returns CDR1 SNHLY and CDR2 FYNNEI. The CDR3 runs to 14 residues. The CDR3 nucleotides read TGTGCCAGCAACGCGGGAGGGCCCCAAGAGACCCAGTACTTC. Protein sequence: CASNAGGPQETQYF.

The chain uses TRBV12-3 or TRBV12-4 and TRBJ2-1; D might be TRBD1 (7 bases). Trimming stripped 2 bases from V and 6 bases from J, with 17 bases between. The CDR3 consists of 16 residues. The CDR3 DNA reads TGTGCCAGCAGTTTAAAGGGGGCTAGCGTAGGCAATGAGCAGTTCTTC. Translation: CASSLKGASVGNEQFF.

This chain connects TRBV6-6 to TRBJ2-3; D tentatively reads TRBD1 or TRBD2 (6 bases each). The V gene lost 6 bases and the J gene lost 4 bases, with 17 bases spanning the gap. The CDR3 spans 15 residues. Germline V CDR1 and CDR2: MNHNY, SVGAGI (reference sequence). The CDR3 reads CASSSLGGHADTQYF. The CDR3 bases are TGTGCCAGCAGCTCCCTCGGGGGACACGCAGATACGCAGTATTTT.